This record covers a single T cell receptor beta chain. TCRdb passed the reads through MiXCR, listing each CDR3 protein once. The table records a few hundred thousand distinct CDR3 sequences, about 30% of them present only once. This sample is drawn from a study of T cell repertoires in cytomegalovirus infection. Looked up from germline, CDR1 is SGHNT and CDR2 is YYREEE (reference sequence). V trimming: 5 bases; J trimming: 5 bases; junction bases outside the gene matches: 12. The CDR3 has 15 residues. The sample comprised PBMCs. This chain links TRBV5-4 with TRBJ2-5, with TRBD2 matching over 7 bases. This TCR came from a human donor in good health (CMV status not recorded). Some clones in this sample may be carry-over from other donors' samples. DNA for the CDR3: TGTGCCAGCAGTGACAAAGGCGGGAGAAGGGAGACCCAGTACTTC. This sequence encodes CASSDKGGRRETQYF.